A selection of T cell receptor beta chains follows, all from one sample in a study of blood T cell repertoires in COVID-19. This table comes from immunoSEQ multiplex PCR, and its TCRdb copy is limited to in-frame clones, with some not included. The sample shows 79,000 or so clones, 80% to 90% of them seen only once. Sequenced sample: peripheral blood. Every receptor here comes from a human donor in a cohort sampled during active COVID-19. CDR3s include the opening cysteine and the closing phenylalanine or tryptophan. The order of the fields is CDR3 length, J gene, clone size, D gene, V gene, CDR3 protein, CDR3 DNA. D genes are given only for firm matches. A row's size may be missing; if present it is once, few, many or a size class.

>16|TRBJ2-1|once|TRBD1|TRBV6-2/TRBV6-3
CASSYTQGAPYNEQFF
TGTGCCAGCAGTTACACTCAGGGGGCCCCCTACAATGAGCAGTTCTTC
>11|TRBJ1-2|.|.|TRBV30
CAWSPTASLTF
TGTGCCTGGAGCCCAACAGCCTCGCTCACCTTC
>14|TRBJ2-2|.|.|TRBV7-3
CASSQTGQTGELFF
TGTGCCAGCAGCCAGACAGGTCAGACCGGGGAGCTGTTTTTT
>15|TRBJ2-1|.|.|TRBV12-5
CASGLVAGSYNEQFF
TGTGCTAGTGGTTTGGTAGCGGGCAGCTACAATGAGCAGTTCTTC
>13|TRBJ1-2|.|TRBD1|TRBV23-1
CASSHGQAGGYTF
TGCGCCAGCAGTCATGGACAGGCCGGAGGCTACACCTTC
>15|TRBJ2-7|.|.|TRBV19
CASSPLNRGEGGQYF
TGTGCCAGTAGCCCACTGAACCGTGGGGAAGGGGGGCAGTACTTC
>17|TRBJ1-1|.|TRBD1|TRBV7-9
CASSLVLGQGARTEAFF
TGTGCCAGCAGCTTAGTTCTGGGACAGGGGGCAAGGACTGAAGCTTTCTTT
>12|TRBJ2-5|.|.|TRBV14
CASSQGGQTQYF
TGTGCCAGCAGCCAAGGAGGGCAGACCCAGTACTTC
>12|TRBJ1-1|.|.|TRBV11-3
CASSPRDTEAFF
TGTGCCAGCAGCCCCAGGGACACTGAAGCTTTCTTT
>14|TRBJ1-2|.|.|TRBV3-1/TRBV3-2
CASSQGCKSYGYTF
TGTGCCAGCAGCCAGGGCTGTAAGAGTTATGGCTACACCTTC
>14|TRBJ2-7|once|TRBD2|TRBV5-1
CASSETSGTREQYF
TGCGCCAGCAGCGAAACTAGCGGGACTCGCGAGCAGTACTTC
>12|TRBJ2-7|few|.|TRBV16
CASTPGSYEQYF
TGTGCCAGCACGCCGGGGAGCTACGAGCAGTACTTC
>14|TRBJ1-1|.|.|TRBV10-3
CASNLAGANTEAFF
TGTGCCAGCAACCTCGCAGGGGCGAACACTGAAGCTTTCTTT
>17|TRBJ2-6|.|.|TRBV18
CASSPRTYDSGANVLTF
TGTGCCAGCTCACCGCGGACATACGACTCTGGGGCCAACGTCCTGACTTTC
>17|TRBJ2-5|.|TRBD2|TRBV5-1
CASSWGLASGTQETQYF
TGCGCCAGCAGCTGGGGTTTGGCTAGCGGCACCCAAGAGACCCAGTACTTC
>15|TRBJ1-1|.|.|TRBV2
CASSEDPGRIGEAFF
TGTGCCAGCAGTGAAGATCCCGGGAGAATCGGTGAAGCTTTCTTT
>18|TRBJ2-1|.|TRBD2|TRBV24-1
CATSESRGLAGRSNEQFF
TGTGCCACCAGTGAATCGCGGGGCCTAGCGGGACGATCCAATGAGCAGTTCTTC
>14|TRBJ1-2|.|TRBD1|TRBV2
CASNLSGTGFGYTF
TGTGCCAGCAACCTATCCGGGACAGGGTTTGGCTACACCTTC
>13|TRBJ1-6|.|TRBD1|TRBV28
CASWGDRNSPLHF
TGTGCCAGTTGGGGGGACAGAAATTCACCCCTCCACTTT
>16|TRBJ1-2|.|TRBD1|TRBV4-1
CASSREPGGPNYGYTF
TGCGCCAGCAGCCGAGAACCAGGGGGCCCTAACTATGGCTACACCTTC
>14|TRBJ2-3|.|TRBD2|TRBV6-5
CASSYGLAGDTQYF
TGTGCCAGCAGTTACGGACTAGCGGGAGATACGCAGTATTTT
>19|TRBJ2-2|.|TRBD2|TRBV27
CANYPRRLAGVGRAGELFF
TGTGCCAACTACCCGCGGCGTCTAGCGGGGGTGGGGCGCGCCGGGGAGCTGTTTTTT
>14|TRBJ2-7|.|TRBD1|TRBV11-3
CASSRDRGHYEQYF
TGTGCCAGCAGCCGGGACAGGGGACACTACGAGCAGTACTTC
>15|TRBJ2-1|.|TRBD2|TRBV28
CASSSLAGGHNEQFF
TGTGCCAGCAGTTCGCTAGCGGGAGGGCACAATGAGCAGTTCTTC
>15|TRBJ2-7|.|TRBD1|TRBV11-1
CASSRLDRGLYEQYF
TGTGCCAGCAGCCGGCTGGACAGGGGGCTCTACGAGCAGTACTTC
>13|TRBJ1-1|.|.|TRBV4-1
CASSQDPRFEAFF
TGCGCCAGCAGCCAAGATCCTCGGTTTGAAGCTTTCTTT
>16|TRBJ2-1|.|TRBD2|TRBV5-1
CASSFGGGSSYNEQFF
TGCGCCAGCAGCTTCGGCGGGGGGAGCTCCTACAATGAGCAGTTCTTC
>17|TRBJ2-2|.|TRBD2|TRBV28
CASSLRGLAGGTGELFF
TGTGCCAGCAGTTTACGCGGACTAGCGGGGGGCACCGGGGAGCTGTTTTTT
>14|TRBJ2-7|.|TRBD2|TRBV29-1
CSVPREGSSYEQYF
TGCAGCGTACCTCGGGAGGGGAGCTCCTACGAGCAGTACTTC
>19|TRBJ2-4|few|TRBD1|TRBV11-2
CASSLDPLRQGPPLNIQYF
TGTGCCAGCAGCTTAGACCCCCTCCGACAGGGGCCGCCGTTGAACATTCAGTACTTC
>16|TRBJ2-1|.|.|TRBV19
CASSTGLSGPFSEQFF
TGTGCCAGTAGTACGGGCCTTAGCGGCCCATTTTCTGAGCAGTTCTTC
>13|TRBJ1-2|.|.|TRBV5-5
CASSLNRDYGYTF
TGTGCCAGCAGCTTGAACAGGGACTATGGCTACACCTTC
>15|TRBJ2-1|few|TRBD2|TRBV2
CASIGGGLESNEQFF
TGTGCCAGCATCGGGGGGGGACTAGAGAGCAATGAGCAGTTCTTC
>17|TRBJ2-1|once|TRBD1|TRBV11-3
CASSLESGQSSYNEQFF
TGTGCCAGCAGCTTAGAATCGGGACAGAGCTCCTACAATGAGCAGTTCTTC
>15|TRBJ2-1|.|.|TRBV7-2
CASSPGWDRGNEQFF
TGTGCCAGCAGCCCCGGCTGGGATAGAGGGAATGAGCAGTTCTTC
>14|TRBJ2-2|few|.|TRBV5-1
CASSLGQSLGELFF
TGCGCCAGCAGCTTGGGACAGAGCCTCGGGGAGCTGTTTTTT
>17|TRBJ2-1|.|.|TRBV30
CAWSPLLKRARDDEQFF
TGTGCCTGGAGCCCTCTTCTTAAGCGGGCCAGGGACGATGAGCAGTTCTTC
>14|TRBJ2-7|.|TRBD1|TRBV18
CASSPPSTGVEQYF
TGTGCCAGCTCACCACCTAGTACAGGGGTCGAGCAGTACTTC
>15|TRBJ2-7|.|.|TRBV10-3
CAILGPGGPGVGKHF
TGTGCCATCCTAGGGCCCGGGGGGCCCGGAGTGGGAAAGCACTTC
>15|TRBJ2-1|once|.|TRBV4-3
CASSQDPQGYNEQFF
TGCGCCAGCAGCCAAGATCCGCAGGGGTACAATGAGCAGTTCTTC
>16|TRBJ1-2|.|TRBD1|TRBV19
CASSQQQGANNYGYTF
TGTGCCAGTAGTCAACAACAGGGGGCAAATAACTATGGCTACACCTTC
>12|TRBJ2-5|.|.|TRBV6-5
CASRPFGETQYF
TGTGCCAGCAGACCCTTCGGTGAGACCCAGTACTTC
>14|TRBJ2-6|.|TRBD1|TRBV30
CAWSQGAGANVLTF
TGTGCCTGGAGTCAGGGGGCTGGGGCCAACGTCCTGACTTTC
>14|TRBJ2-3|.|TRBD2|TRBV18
CASSRGGGADTQYF
TGTGCCAGCTCGCGCGGGGGAGGGGCAGATACGCAGTATTTT
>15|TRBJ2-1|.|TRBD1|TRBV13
CASSPDRGLNNEQFF
TGTGCCAGCAGCCCAGACAGGGGGCTAAACAATGAGCAGTTCTTC
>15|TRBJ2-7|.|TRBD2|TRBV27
CASRLAGGLSYEQYF
TGTGCCAGCAGGCTAGCGGGCGGGCTCTCCTACGAGCAGTACTTC
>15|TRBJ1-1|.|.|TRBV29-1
CSARPQVWVGTEAFF
TGCAGCGCAAGACCCCAGGTTTGGGTCGGCACTGAAGCTTTCTTT
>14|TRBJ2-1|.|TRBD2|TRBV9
CASSEGLARNEQFF
TGTGCCAGCAGCGAGGGACTAGCGAGGAATGAGCAGTTCTTC
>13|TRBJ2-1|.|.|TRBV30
CAWSVHQINEQFF
TGTGCCTGGAGTGTACACCAGATCAATGAGCAGTTCTTC
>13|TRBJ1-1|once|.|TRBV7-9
CASSLEGHTEAFF
TGTGCCAGCAGCTTAGAGGGGCACACTGAAGCTTTCTTT
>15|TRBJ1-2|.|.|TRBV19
CASSNRRGANYGYTF
TGTGCCAGTAGTAATAGGCGGGGAGCTAACTATGGCTACACCTTC
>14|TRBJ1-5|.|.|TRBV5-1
CASSPGSGNQPQHF
TGCGCCAGCAGCCCAGGGTCGGGCAATCAGCCCCAGCATTTT
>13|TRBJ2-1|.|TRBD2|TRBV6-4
CASRPGTTGVFFF
TGTGCCAGCAGACCCGGGACTACCGGGGTATTTTTCTTC